This is a list of T cell receptor beta chains from one sample in a study of CD8+ T cells in alopecia areata. The assay was immunoSEQ multiplex PCR, and TCRdb's table has in-frame clones only and misses some. The sample lists some 180,000 clones; approximately 49% were seen once. Sequenced material: CD8+ T cells sorted from blood, taken around week 53, from a patient treated with tofacitinib. The receptor set was obtained from a human donor with alopecia areata. The CDR3 runs from the conserved cysteine through the conserved F or W. The D gene is left open where the match is weak. A clone size is listed for some rows: how often the clone was seen (once, few, many), or a class if it is expanded.

j_call v_call clone_size d_call cdr3_aa cdr3_nt
TRBJ2-7 TRBV5-1 . . CASSSEPGLYYEQYF TGCGCCAGCAGCTCAGAACCGGGGCTTTACTACGAGCAGTACTTC
TRBJ1-2 TRBV4-1 few . CASSQDIRVYGYTF TGCGCCAGCAGCCAAGATATCAGGGTTTACGGCTACACCTTC
TRBJ1-2 TRBV6-5 . TRBD1 CASSYSNQGVNYGYTF TGTGCCAGCAGTTACTCGAACCAGGGGGTTAACTATGGCTACACCTTC
TRBJ2-7 TRBV4-2 few . CASSQLPGSSYEQYF TGTGCCAGCAGCCAACTACCGGGATCCTCCTACGAGCAGTACTTC
TRBJ1-2 TRBV27 . . CASSYTEIGGYTF TGTGCCAGCAGTTATACAGAGATTGGCGGCTACACCTTC
TRBJ1-3 TRBV7-9 . . CASSFGLHPIYF TGTGCCAGCAGCTTCGGGCTCCATCCCATATATTTT
TRBJ2-6 TRBV7-9 few TRBD1 CASSPWRTGVAGANVLTF TGTGCCAGCAGCCCGTGGAGGACAGGGGTTGCTGGGGCCAACGTCCTGACTTTC
TRBJ1-6 TRBV4-1 . TRBD1 CASSQDLNRGSPLHF TGCGCCAGCAGCCAAGATCTCAACAGGGGTTCACCCCTCCACTTT
TRBJ2-5 TRBV11-2 few . CASSSAIQVRSKTQYF TGTGCCAGCAGCTCCGCAATACAGGTTCGGTCTAAGACCCAGTACTTC
TRBJ1-6 TRBV5-6 . TRBD1 CASSLWSGGYNSPLHF TGTGCCAGCAGCTTGTGGTCAGGGGGATATAATTCACCCCTCCACTTT
TRBJ2-1 TRBV6-1 . . CASSEAGSSYNEQFF TGTGCCAGCAGTGAAGCGGGGAGCTCCTACAATGAGCAGTTCTTC
TRBJ2-5 TRBV30 . TRBD2 CAGGGAVAETQYF TGTGCCGGGGGGGGAGCGGTCGCCGAGACCCAGTACTTC
TRBJ1-1 TRBV11-2 . . CASSLEVTEAFF TGTGCCAGCAGCTTAGAGGTAACTGAAGCTTTCTTT
TRBJ2-5 TRBV2 . . CASSEPGLQETQYF TGTGCCAGCAGCGAGCCGGGACTGCAAGAGACCCAGTACTTC
TRBJ2-5 TRBV5-4 . . CASSRDAEETQYF TGTGCCAGCAGCCGGGACGCAGAGGAGACCCAGTACTTC
TRBJ2-1 TRBV7-9 . . CASSPSQGSSYNEQFF TGTGCCAGCAGCCCGAGCCAGGGTTCGAGCTACAATGAGCAGTTCTTC
TRBJ2-7 TRBV30 . . CAWSVGSRTYEQYF TGTGCCTGGAGTGTAGGTAGCCGTACCTACGAGCAGTACTTC
TRBJ1-5 TRBV5-1 . TRBD1 CASSPTGARDNQPQHF TGCGCCAGCAGCCCCACAGGGGCCAGGGACAATCAGCCCCAGCATTTT
TRBJ1-1 TRBV5-1 few . CASSLSAGTGTEAFF TGCGCCAGCAGCTTGTCGGCAGGGACGGGCACTGAAGCTTTCTTT
TRBJ2-5 TRBV7-9 . . CASSIRDGETQYF TGTGCCAGCAGCATAAGGGACGGGGAGACCCAGTACTTC